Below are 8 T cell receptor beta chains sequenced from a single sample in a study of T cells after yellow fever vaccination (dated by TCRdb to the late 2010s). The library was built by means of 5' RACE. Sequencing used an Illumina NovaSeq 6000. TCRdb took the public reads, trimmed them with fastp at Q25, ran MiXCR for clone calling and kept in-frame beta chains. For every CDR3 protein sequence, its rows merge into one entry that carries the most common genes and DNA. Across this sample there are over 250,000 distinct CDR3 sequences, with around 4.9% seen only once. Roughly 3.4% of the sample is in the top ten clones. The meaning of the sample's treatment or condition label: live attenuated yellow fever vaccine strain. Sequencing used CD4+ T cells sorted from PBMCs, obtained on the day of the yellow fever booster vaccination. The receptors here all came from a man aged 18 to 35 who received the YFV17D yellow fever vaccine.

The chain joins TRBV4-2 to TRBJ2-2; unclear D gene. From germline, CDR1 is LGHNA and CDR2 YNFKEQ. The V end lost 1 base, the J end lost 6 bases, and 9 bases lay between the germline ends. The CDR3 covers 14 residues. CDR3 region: CASSQVRQAGELFF. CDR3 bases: TGTGCCAGCAGCCAAGTCCGGCAAGCCGGGGAGCTGTTTTTT.

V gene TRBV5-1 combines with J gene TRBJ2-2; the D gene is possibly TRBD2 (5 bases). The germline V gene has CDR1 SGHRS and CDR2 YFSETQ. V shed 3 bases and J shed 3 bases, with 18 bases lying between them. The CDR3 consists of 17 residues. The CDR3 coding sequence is TGCGCCAGCAGCTCCCTCCGCCCGGGGTGGGACACCGGGGAGCTGTTTTTT. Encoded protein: CASSSLRPGWDTGELFF. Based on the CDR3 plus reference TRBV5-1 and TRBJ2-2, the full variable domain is KAGVTQTPRYLIKTRGQQVTLSCSPISGHRSVSWYQQTPGQGLQFLFEYFSETQRNKGNFPGRFSGRQFSNSRSEMNVSTLELGDSALYLCASSSLRPGWDTGELFFGEGSRLTVL.

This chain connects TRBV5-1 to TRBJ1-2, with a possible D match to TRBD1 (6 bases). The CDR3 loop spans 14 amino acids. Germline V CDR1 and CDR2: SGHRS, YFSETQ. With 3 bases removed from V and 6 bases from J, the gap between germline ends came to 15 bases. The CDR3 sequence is CASSSQQGPHGYTF. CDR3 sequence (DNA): TGCGCCAGCAGCTCCCAACAGGGCCCCCATGGCTACACCTTC.

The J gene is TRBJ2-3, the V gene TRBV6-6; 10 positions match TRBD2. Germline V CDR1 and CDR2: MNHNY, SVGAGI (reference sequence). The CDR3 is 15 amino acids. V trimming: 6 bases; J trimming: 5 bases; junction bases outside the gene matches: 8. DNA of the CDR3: TGTGCCAGCAGACGTACTAGCGGGGACGGAGATACGCAGTATTTT. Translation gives CASRRTSGDGDTQYF.

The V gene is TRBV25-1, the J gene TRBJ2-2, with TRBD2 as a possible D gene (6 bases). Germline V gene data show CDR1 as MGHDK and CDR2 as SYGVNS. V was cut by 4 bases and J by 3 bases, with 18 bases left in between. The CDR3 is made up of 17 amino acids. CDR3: CASSGSSYGTHTGELFF. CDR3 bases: TGTGCCAGCAGTGGGAGTAGCTACGGGACTCACACCGGGGAGCTGTTTTTT.

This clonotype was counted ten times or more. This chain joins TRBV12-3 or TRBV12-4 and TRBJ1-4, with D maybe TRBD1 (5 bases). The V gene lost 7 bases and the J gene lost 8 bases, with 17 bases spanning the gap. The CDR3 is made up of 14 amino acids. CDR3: CASTTQGTGEKLFF. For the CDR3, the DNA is TGTGCCAGCACCACGCAGGGTACAGGAGAAAAACTGTTTTTT.

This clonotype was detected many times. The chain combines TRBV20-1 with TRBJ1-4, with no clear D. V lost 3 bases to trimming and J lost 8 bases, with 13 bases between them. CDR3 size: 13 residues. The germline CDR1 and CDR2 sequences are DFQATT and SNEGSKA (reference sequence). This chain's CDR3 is CSASKGLREKLFF. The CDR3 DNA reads TGCAGTGCTAGTAAAGGGTTGAGAGAAAAACTGTTTTTT.

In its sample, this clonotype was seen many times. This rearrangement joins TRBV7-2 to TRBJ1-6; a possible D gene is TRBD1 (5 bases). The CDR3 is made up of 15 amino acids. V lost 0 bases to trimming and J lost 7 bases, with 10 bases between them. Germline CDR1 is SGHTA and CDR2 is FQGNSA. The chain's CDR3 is CASSLAGTRNSPLHF. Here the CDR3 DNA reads TGTGCCAGCAGCTTAGCGGGGACCAGAAATTCACCCCTCCACTTT.